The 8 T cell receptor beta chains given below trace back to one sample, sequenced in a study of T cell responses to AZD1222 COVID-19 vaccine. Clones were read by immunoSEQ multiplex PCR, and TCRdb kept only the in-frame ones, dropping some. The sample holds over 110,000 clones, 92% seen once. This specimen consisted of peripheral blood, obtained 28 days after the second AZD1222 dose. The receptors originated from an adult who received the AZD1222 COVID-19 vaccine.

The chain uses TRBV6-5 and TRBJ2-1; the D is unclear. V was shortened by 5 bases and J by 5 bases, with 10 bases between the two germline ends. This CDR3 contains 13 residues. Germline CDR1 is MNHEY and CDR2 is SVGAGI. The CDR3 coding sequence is TGTGCCAGCAGTCAGGCCCAAAACAATGAGCAGTTCTTC. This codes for CASSQAQNNEQFF.

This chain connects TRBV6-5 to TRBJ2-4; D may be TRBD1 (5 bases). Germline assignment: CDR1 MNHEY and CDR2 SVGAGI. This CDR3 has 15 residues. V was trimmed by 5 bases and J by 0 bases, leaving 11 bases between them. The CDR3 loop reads CASSRGRLAKNIQYF. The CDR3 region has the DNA TGTGCCAGCAGTAGGGGCAGGTTAGCCAAAAACATTCAGTACTTC.

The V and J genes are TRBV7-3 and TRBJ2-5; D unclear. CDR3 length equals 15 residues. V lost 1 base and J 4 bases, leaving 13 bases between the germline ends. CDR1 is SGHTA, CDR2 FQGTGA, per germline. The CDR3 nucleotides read TGTGCCAGCAGCTTAAGTGCCCACTTGGGAGAGACCCAGTACTTC. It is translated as CASSLSAHLGETQYF.

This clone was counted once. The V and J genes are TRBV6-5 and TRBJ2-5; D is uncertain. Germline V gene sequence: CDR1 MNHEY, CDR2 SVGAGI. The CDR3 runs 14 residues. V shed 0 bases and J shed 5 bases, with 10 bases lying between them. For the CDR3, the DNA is TGTGCCAGCAGTTACTCGTCACTCAGGGAGACCCAGTACTTC. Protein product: CASSYSSLRETQYF.

CDR3 protein: CSLSSTGGGYTF. CDR3 DNA: TGCAGCCTTTCTTCAACGGGGGGAGGCTACACCTTC. The gene calls are TRBV29-1 and TRBJ1-2; possibly TRBD1 for D (5 bases). V shed 8 bases and J shed 8 bases, with 18 bases lying between them. The CDR3 totals 12 residues. Germline V gene sequence: CDR1 SQVTM, CDR2 ANQGSEA.

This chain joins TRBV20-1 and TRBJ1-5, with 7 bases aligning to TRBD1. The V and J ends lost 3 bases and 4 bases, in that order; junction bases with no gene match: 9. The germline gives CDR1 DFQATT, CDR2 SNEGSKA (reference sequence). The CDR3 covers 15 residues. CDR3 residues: CSASRGGQVNQPQHF. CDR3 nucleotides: TGCAGTGCTAGTAGAGGGGGCCAGGTGAATCAGCCCCAGCATTTT.

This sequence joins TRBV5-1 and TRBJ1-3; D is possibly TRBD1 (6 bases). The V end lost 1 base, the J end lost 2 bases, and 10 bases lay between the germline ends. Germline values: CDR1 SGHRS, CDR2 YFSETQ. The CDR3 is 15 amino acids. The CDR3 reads CASSLRPGAGNTIYF. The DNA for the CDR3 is TGCGCCAGCAGCTTGAGACCAGGGGCTGGAAACACCATATATTTT.

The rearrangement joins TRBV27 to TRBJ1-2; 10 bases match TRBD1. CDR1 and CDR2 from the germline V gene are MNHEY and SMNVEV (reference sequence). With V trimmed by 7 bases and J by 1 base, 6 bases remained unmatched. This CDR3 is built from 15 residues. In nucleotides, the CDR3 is TGTGCCAGCAATCGACAGGGGGCTGGTAACTATGGCTACACCTTC. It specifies CASNRQGAGNYGYTF.